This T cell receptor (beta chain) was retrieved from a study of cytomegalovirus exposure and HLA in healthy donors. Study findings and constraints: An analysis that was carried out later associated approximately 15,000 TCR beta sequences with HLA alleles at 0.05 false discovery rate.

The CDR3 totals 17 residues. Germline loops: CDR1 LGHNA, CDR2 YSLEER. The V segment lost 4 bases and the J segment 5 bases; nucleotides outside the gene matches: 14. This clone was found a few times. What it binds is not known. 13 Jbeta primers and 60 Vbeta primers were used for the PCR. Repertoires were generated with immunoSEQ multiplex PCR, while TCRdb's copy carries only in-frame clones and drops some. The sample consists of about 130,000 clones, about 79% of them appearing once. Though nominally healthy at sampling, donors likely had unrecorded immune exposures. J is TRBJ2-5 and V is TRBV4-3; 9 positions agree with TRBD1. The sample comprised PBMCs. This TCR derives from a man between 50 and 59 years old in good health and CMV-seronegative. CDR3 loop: CASSLRSTGGGRETQYF. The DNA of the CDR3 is TGCGCCAGCAGCCTCCGGAGCACAGGGGGCGGACGGGAGACCCAGTACTTC.